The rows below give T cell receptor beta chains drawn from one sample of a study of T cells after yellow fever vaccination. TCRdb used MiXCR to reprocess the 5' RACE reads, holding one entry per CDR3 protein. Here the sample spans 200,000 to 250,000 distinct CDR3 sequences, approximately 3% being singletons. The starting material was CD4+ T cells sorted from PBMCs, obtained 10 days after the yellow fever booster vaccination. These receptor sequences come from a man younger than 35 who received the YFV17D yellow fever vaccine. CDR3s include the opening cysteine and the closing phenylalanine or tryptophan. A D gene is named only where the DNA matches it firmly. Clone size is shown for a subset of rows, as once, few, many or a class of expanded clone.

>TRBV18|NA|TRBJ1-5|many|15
CASSPRGSMSQPQHF
TGTGCCAGCTCACCTCGAGGGTCCATGAGCCAGCCCCAGCATTTT
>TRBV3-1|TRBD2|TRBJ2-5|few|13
CASRLGGGETQYF
TGTGCCAGCAGGTTGGGGGGGGGAGAGACCCAGTACTTC
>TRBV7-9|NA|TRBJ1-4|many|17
CASSHFRDPPTNEKLFF
TGTGCCAGCAGCCATTTCAGGGATCCCCCAACTAATGAAAAACTGTTTTTT
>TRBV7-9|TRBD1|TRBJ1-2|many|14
CASSLYGTVGGYTF
TGTGCCAGCAGCCTATACGGGACAGTCGGCGGCTACACCTTC
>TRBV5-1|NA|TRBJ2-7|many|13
CASARDNSYEQYF
TGCGCCAGCGCCCGGGATAACTCCTACGAGCAGTACTTC
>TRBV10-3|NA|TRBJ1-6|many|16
CAISESYQSRGSPLHF
TGTGCCATCAGTGAGTCTTATCAATCAAGAGGTTCACCCCTCCACTTT
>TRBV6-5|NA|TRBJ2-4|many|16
CASSLGGDRAKNIQYF
TGTGCCAGCAGTCTCGGGGGGGACAGAGCCAAAAACATTCAGTACTTC
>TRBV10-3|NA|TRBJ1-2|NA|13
CAITQDRSGGYTF
TGTGCCATCACGCAGGATCGTTCGGGTGGCTACACCTTC
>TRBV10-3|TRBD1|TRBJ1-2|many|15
CAISGTGAGIDGYTF
TGTGCCATCAGCGGGACAGGGGCGGGGATCGATGGCTACACCTTC
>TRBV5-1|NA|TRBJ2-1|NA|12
CASSLEGDEQFF
TGCGCCAGCAGCTTGGAAGGAGATGAGCAGTTCTTC
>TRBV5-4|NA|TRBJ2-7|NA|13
CASSFNSAYEQYF
TGTGCCAGCAGCTTTAACAGTGCCTACGAGCAGTACTTC
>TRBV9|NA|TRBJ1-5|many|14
CASSPGAVDQPQHF
TGTGCCAGCAGCCCCGGGGCGGTTGATCAGCCCCAGCATTTT
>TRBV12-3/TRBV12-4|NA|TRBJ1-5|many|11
CASSLNQPQHF
TGTGCCAGCAGTTTAAATCAGCCCCAGCATTTT
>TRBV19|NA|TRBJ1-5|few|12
CATTPGNQPQHF
TGTGCCACCACCCCCGGCAATCAGCCCCAGCATTTT
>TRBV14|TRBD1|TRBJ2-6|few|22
CASSPDRARGISQYSGANVLTF
TGTGCCAGCAGCCCCGACAGGGCTAGGGGGATAAGCCAGTACTCTGGGGCCAACGTCCTGACTTTC
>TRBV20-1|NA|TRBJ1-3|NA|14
CSARDPGAGNTIYF
TGCAGTGCTAGAGATCCCGGTGCTGGAAACACCATATATTTT
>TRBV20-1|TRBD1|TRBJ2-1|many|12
CSARQGVDEQFF
TGCAGTGCCCGACAGGGGGTGGATGAGCAGTTCTTC
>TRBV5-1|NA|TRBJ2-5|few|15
CASSPGEYGGETQYF
TGCGCCAGCAGCCCGGGCGAGTACGGAGGGGAGACCCAGTACTTC
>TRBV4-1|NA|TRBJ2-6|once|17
CASSLGGTSGGANVLTF
TGCGCCAGCAGCCTCGGTGGGACCAGTGGAGGGGCCAACGTCCTGACTTTC
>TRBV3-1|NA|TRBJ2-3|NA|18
CASSQRLGAVGYTDTQYF
TGTGCCAGCAGCCAGAGGCTAGGAGCAGTGGGGTACACAGATACGCAGTATTTT